This TCR beta chain appears in the sequencing data of a study of T cell responses to AZD1222 COVID-19 vaccine. This clone appeared a few times. TCRdb's table, derived via immunoSEQ multiplex PCR, lists solely in-frame clones and lacks some. The sample holds 130,000 to 150,000 clones, 90% seen once. Germline V gene sequence: CDR1 LGHDT, CDR2 YNNKEL (reference sequence). The CDR3 is made up of 16 amino acids. With 8 bases removed from V and 5 bases from J, the gap between germline ends came to 24 bases. This specimen was peripheral blood, taken on day 0 of AZD1222 vaccination. The sequence derives from an adult in good health. This chain links TRBV3-1 (or the pseudogene TRBV3-2) with TRBJ2-5, with D possibly called TRBD1 or TRBD2 (8 bases each). In DNA form, the CDR3 reads TGTGCCAGCTCCCAGGGGGCGGGGGGTTTTGAGGAGACCCAGTACTTC. This encodes CASSQGAGGFEETQYF.